The T cell receptor beta chain under discussion was sequenced for a study of T cells in Graves' hyperthyroidism and ophthalmopathy. This clonotype was seen many times. Hyperthyroidism patients were newly diagnosed, had disease duration under 2 months, and were aged 18 to 65 years. The CDR3 extends over 15 amino acids. Trimming took off 2 bases at V and 1 base at J, with 10 bases between the two ends. The germline gives CDR1 KGHDR, CDR2 SFDVKD. Amplified regions were TCR beta CDR3 sequences from RNA transcripts. HTBI primers drove first-round RT-PCR of the TCR CDR3. TCRdb reprocessed the multiplex PCR reads with MiXCR, giving one entry per CDR3 protein. The sample gives fewer than 800,000 distinct CDR3 sequences, about 17% of which show up once; under 8.5% is in the top ten.

The V call is TRBV24-1, the J call TRBJ1-1; no clear D. Sequenced input: blood. This TCR was recovered from a man aged 18 to 29 with Graves' hyperthyroidism. CDR3 sequence (DNA): TGTGCCACCAGTGATTCGACGGTGGGGAACACTGAAGCTTTCTTT. This codes for CATSDSTVGNTEAFF.